The source of this TCR beta chain is a study of response to subunit inactivated influenza vaccine. General study findings and limits: It was suggested by the authors that few new T cells are recruited by each seasonal influenza vaccination.

This clonotype has only a few counts. Its antigen is still unknown. One entry per CDR3 protein, called by TCRdb with MiXCR from the RT-PCR reads. The sample records over 300,000 distinct CDR3 sequences, 21% being singletons. The source was PBMCs from blood, collected less than 22 months after vaccination. This clonotype was obtained from a man between 45 and 75 years old who received an inactivated influenza vaccine.

CDR3: CASSLPRTGGVYEQYF. The CDR3 nucleotides are TGTGCCAGCAGTTTACCCCGAACAGGGGGAGTATACGAGCAGTACTTC. The genes are TRBV12-3 or TRBV12-4 and TRBJ2-7, with TRBD1 matching over 8 bases. The trim removed 2 bases at V and 4 bases at J, leaving 10 bases unmatched. This CDR3 comprises 16 residues.